Following are 20 T cell receptor beta chains from one sample sequenced in a study of T cell repertoires in cytomegalovirus infection. TCRdb passed the reads through MiXCR, listing each CDR3 protein once. The sample holds approximately 250,000 distinct CDR3 sequences, roughly 6.5% seen once. The sample comprised PBMCs. These receptors all come from a human donor in good health (CMV status not recorded). Some clones in this sample may be carry-over from other donors' samples.

The sample holds many counts of this clonotype. The chain joins TRBV28 to TRBJ1-1; D gene unclear. CDR1 and CDR2 from the germline V gene are MDHEN and SYDVKM. The CDR3 consists of 15 residues. Trimming removed 4 bases from V and 4 bases from J, with 16 bases in between. CDR3: CASSSTATVGTEAFF. The CDR3 DNA is TGTGCCAGCAGTTCGACGGCCACAGTTGGCACTGAAGCTTTCTTT.

The genes are TRBV28 and TRBJ2-7; D call uncertain. The CDR3 totals 14 residues. The V end lost 5 bases, the J end lost 3 bases, and 14 bases lay between the germline ends. In germline, CDR1 is MDHEN, CDR2 SYDVKM. This CDR3 is CASSPPGNLYEQYF. In DNA, the CDR3 is TGTGCCAGCAGTCCTCCGGGTAATCTCTACGAGCAGTACTTC.

Many counts were recorded for this clonotype. The chain links TRBV7-9 to TRBJ1-1; 9 bases line up with TRBD1. The CDR3 contains 17 residues. The germline V gene encodes CDR1 SEHNR and CDR2 FQNEAQ (reference sequence). Trimming took 4 bases from V and 0 from J; bases not matched to a gene: 9. The CDR3 is CASSSQGAQTVNTEAFF. In nucleotides, the CDR3 is TGTGCCAGCAGCTCACAGGGGGCCCAGACCGTGAACACTGAAGCTTTCTTT.

The V and J genes are TRBV11-2 and TRBJ1-1, with D maybe TRBD1 (5 bases). From germline, CDR1 is SGHAT and CDR2 FQNNGV. Trimming left V 5 bases short and J 8 bases short, with 15 bases between. There are 13 residues in the CDR3. The CDR3 nucleotides are TGTGCCAGCAGCCAACCCCCAGCAGGGGAAGCTTTCTTT. The encoded protein is CASSQPPAGEAFF.

This clonotype was found many times. The chain joins TRBV5-4 to TRBJ2-7; no clear D. Trimming cost V 2 bases and J 0 bases, with 6 bases left between them. The CDR3 is 13 residues long. Germline CDR1 SGHNT, CDR2 YYREEE (reference sequence). CDR3 sequence (DNA): TGTGCCAGCAGCTTCCAGAGCTCCTACGAGCAGTACTTC. Residues: CASSFQSSYEQYF.

This clonotype was counted at least ten times. The CDR3 sequence is CSVHLLAGDVGTQYF. DNA for the CDR3: TGCAGCGTTCACCTACTAGCGGGGGACGTGGGTACGCAGTATTTT. This chain joins TRBV29-1 and TRBJ2-3; 11 bases line up with TRBD2. Germline V lookup: CDR1 SQVTM, CDR2 ANQGSEA. CDR3 size: 15 residues. Trimming took 5 bases from V and 8 from J; bases not matched to a gene: 12.

This clonotype has ten or more counts. The chain recombines TRBV7-6 with TRBJ2-7; no definite D call. The CDR3 runs to 14 residues. The germline V gene encodes CDR1 SGHVS and CDR2 FNYEAQ. V lost 3 bases and J lost 1, with 10 bases in between. CDR3 bases: TGTGCCAGCAGCTTGAATCCCGGGTCCTACGAGCAGTACTTC. Protein product: CASSLNPGSYEQYF.

This clonotype was seen repeatedly, ten times or more. This chain joins TRBV6-2 or TRBV6-3 and TRBJ2-5, with 9 bases that match TRBD1. CDR1 and CDR2 from the germline V gene are MNHEY and SVGEGT. The length of the CDR3 is 16 residues. Trimming cost V 2 bases and J 5 bases; bases outside gene matches: 9. CDR3 bases: TGTGCCAGCAGTTACACCGGGACAGGGTTAACGGAGACCCAGTACTTC. Residues: CASSYTGTGLTETQYF.

This chain links TRBV6-6 with TRBJ1-1; D might be TRBD1 (6 bases). V lost 6 bases and J 2 bases, leaving 16 bases between the germline ends. This CDR3 is 15 amino acids long. CDR1 and CDR2 (germline): MNHNY, SVGAGI (reference sequence). CDR3 nucleotides: TGTGCCAGCAGCCGGCCAGGGGCCGGCAACACTGAAGCTTTCTTT. Its translation: CASSRPGAGNTEAFF.

This clonotype was picked up many times. The rearrangement joins TRBV6-1 to TRBJ2-7; possible D gene TRBD1, 6 bases. The V gene's germline CDR1 is MNHNS and CDR2 SASEGT. V shed 3 bases and J shed 0 bases, with 9 bases lying between them. The CDR3 has 14 amino acids. CDR3 sequence reads: CASSEDSYSYEQYF. Here the CDR3 DNA reads TGTGCCAGCAGTGAGGACAGCTACTCCTACGAGCAGTACTTC.

This clonotype was observed at least ten times. The chain has TRBV7-2 and TRBJ2-7, with TRBD1 as a possible D gene (5 bases). Trimming took 1 base from V and 6 from J, leaving 13 bases between them. CDR1 and CDR2 (germline): SGHTA, FQGNSA. This CDR3 comprises 14 residues. CDR3 in DNA: TGTGCCAGCAGCTTAGGACCCAGGGTCGCCGAGCAGTACTTC. It translates to CASSLGPRVAEQYF.

This clonotype was detected ten times or more. The rearrangement joins TRBV2 to TRBJ2-2, with a tentative D call TRBD1 (7 bases). This CDR3 contains 14 residues. Germline V gene lookup returns CDR1 SNHLY and CDR2 FYNNEI. V was shortened by 11 bases and J by 1 base, with 14 bases between the two germline ends. DNA for the CDR3: TGTGCCGGAGGCCAGGGGGGGAACACCGGGGAGCTGTTTTTT. Translation: CAGGQGGNTGELFF.

The gene calls are TRBV18 and TRBJ1-5; possibly TRBD1 for D (6 bases). The CDR3 consists of 15 residues. Germline V CDR1 and CDR2: KGHSH, LQKENI. V lost 0 bases and J 3 bases, leaving 9 bases between the germline ends. CDR3 DNA: TGTGCCAGCTCACCACCTGGGGGACACAATCAGCCCCAGCATTTT. Protein: CASSPPGGHNQPQHF.

This clonotype was detected ten times or more. J is TRBJ1-5 and V is TRBV15; D is possibly TRBD1 (6 bases). Between the trimmed V and J ends, which lost 2 bases and 0 bases, there was a span of 11 bases. CDR1 and CDR2 (germline): LNHNV, YYDKDF (reference sequence). There are 16 residues in the CDR3. The CDR3 loop is CATSRLGQYSNQPQHF. Written as DNA, the CDR3 is TGTGCCACCAGCAGATTGGGACAATATAGCAATCAGCCCCAGCATTTT.

This clonotype has at least ten counts. The CDR3 reads CASSARDLPLRGYTF. The CDR3 DNA follows: TGTGCCAGCAGCGCGAGGGACTTACCCCTTCGTGGCTACACCTTC. The chain couples TRBV7-8 to TRBJ1-2, with a possible D match to TRBD1 (5 bases). In germline, CDR1 is SGHVS, CDR2 FQNEAQ. The CDR3 is 15 residues long. The V gene lost 5 bases and the J gene lost 7 bases, with 20 bases spanning the gap.

This clonotype occurred many times. V usage is TRBV27 and J usage is TRBJ2-1, with no clear D. Deletions cut 8 bases from V and 5 bases from J, with 22 bases between. Germline CDR1 reads MNHEY; CDR2 reads SMNVEV (reference sequence). The CDR3 length is 16 residues. This CDR3 is CASAPFRPTTHNEQFF. In nucleotides, the CDR3 is TGTGCCAGCGCGCCATTCCGGCCGACCACGCACAATGAGCAGTTCTTC.

The table lists this clonotype with many counts. V and J are TRBV7-2 and TRBJ1-1, with D perhaps TRBD1 (5 bases). There are 14 residues in the CDR3. In germline, CDR1 is SGHTA, CDR2 FQGNSA. Trimming left V 2 bases short and J 4 bases short, with 11 bases between. The chain's CDR3 is CASSLRGGGTEAFF. The CDR3 DNA sequence: TGTGCCAGCAGCTTAAGGGGAGGTGGCACTGAAGCTTTCTTT. The variable domain in full, with the rest retrieved from reference TRBV7-2 and TRBJ1-1, is GAGVSQSPSNKVTEKGKDVELRCDPISGHTALYWYRQSLGQGLEFLIYFQGNSAPDKSGLPSDRFSAERTGGSVSTLTIQRTQQEDSAVYLCASSLRGGGTEAFFGQGTRLTVV.

This clonotype was observed at least ten times. The V and J genes are TRBV11-2 and TRBJ2-7, with D perhaps matching TRBD1 (5 bases). The V end was cut by 6 bases, the J end by 2 bases, with 17 bases between. Germline V lookup: CDR1 SGHAT, CDR2 FQNNGV. The CDR3 is 15 residues long. In DNA, the CDR3 is TGTGCCAGCAGTCTAGACGGACAAGCCACCTACGAGCAGTACTTC. This codes for CASSLDGQATYEQYF.

In this sample, this clonotype turned up many times. The chain couples TRBV29-1 to TRBJ2-7, with D unresolved. CDR1 and CDR2 from the germline V gene are SQVTM and ANQGSEA. This CDR3 contains 12 residues. V lost 4 bases, J lost 6 bases, and 13 bases lay in between. CDR3 sequence: CSVGFSPSEQYF. In DNA form, the CDR3 reads TGCAGCGTTGGGTTTTCCCCTAGCGAGCAGTACTTC.

This clonotype was recorded at least ten times. The V and J genes are TRBV11-3 and TRBJ2-2; a possible D gene is TRBD2 (6 bases). The V end lost 4 bases, the J end lost 0 bases, and 9 bases lay between the germline ends. The germline CDR1 and CDR2 sequences are SGHNT and YENEEA. The CDR3 runs to 15 residues. Here the CDR3 DNA reads TGTGCCAGCAGCTACCGGGGGTCGAACACCGGGGAGCTGTTTTTT. It yields the protein CASSYRGSNTGELFF.